Following are 4 T cell receptor beta chains from one sample sequenced in a study of identical twins. TCRdb recomputed calls from the 5' RACE reads with MiXCR, one row per CDR3 protein. Of a few hundred thousand distinct CDR3 sequences in the sample, less than 20% were seen once. Sequenced material: naive T cells sorted from blood. The receptor source for this set is a middle-aged man in good health.

In this sample, this clonotype turned up a few times. The chain carries TRBV24-1 and TRBJ2-1, with D maybe TRBD2 (6 bases). The CDR3 is 12 amino acids. Germline assignment: CDR1 KGHDR and CDR2 SFDVKD. Deletions cut 7 bases from V and 10 bases from J, with 13 bases between. DNA for the CDR3: TGTGCCACCAGGGACGGAGGAGGGGAGCAGTTCTTC. Its protein is CATRDGGGEQFF.

The table lists this clonotype with a few counts. This chain connects TRBV4-1 to TRBJ1-2; D gene uncertain. Trimming removed 0 bases from V and 8 bases from J, with 13 bases in between. Germline values: CDR1 MGHRA, CDR2 YSYEKL. This CDR3 contains 14 residues. CDR3 protein: CASSQDWVGNGYTF. DNA for the CDR3: TGCGCCAGCAGCCAAGATTGGGTGGGGAACGGCTACACCTTC.

This clonotype was counted between two and nine times. V usage is TRBV7-8 and J usage is TRBJ2-2, with D perhaps given as TRBD1 or TRBD2 (5 bases each). V lost 5 bases, J lost 2 bases, and 9 bases lay in between. The CDR3 runs to 14 residues. Germline V gene lookup returns CDR1 SGHVS and CDR2 FQNEAQ. For the CDR3, the DNA is TGTGCCAGCAGCATGGGACGTAACACCGGGGAGCTGTTTTTT. It translates to CASSMGRNTGELFF.

The gene calls are TRBV18 and TRBJ2-3; TRBD1 matches at 9 bases. CDR1 and CDR2 from the germline V gene are KGHSH and LQKENI. The CDR3 spans 19 residues. The ends lost 3 bases at V and 0 bases at J; junction bases unmatched: 13. CDR3 sequence (DNA): TGTGCCAGCTCACCCCTACGACAGGGGGAAAGGTTAAGCACAGATACGCAGTATTTT. It yields the protein CASSPLRQGERLSTDTQYF.